One TCR beta chain is described in this entry. Its antigen remains unidentified. Trimming took 5 bases from V and 14 from J, leaving 13 bases between them. From germline, CDR1 is MDHEN and CDR2 SYDVKM. The CDR3 spans 12 residues. This entry belongs to a study of regulatory T cells in long-lasting Graves disease. Study results and limitations: Fewer public clonotypes were shared by new patients (approximately 970) than by persistent patients (2,741).

TCR beta libraries were built with iRepertoire HTBI primers and Arm-PCR of CDR3 regions. Source study methods: Looking across samples, the authors found 55 to 80 TRBV and 14 TRBJ segments. TCRdb reprocessed the multiplex PCR reads with MiXCR, giving one entry per CDR3 protein. The V and J calls follow TCRdb's processing rather than the paper's. The repertoire holds about 300,000 distinct CDR3 sequences, roughly a fifth seen once, with just over 55% in the top ten. Noted time point: persistent/refractory GD, antithyroid drugs over 5 years with positive TRAb. The TCR library used RNA extracted from PBMCs.

The sequence came from a female donor with Graves disease. The chain joins TRBV28 to TRBJ1-6; tentative D call: TRBD1 (5 bases). This material consisted of peripheral blood mononuclear cells (PBMCs), taken when the disease was refractory, from a patient treated with antithyroid drugs. CDR3 loop: CASSLAGWALHF. Written as DNA, the CDR3 is TGTGCCAGCAGTCTGGCAGGGTGGGCCCTCCACTTT. Supplemented by reference TRBV28 and TRBJ1-6, the full variable domain reads DVKVTQSSRYLVKRTGEKVFLECVQDMDHENMFWYRQDPGLGLRLIYFSYDVKMKEKGDIPEGYSVSREKKERFSLILESASTNQTSMYLCASSLAGWALHFGNGTRLTVT.